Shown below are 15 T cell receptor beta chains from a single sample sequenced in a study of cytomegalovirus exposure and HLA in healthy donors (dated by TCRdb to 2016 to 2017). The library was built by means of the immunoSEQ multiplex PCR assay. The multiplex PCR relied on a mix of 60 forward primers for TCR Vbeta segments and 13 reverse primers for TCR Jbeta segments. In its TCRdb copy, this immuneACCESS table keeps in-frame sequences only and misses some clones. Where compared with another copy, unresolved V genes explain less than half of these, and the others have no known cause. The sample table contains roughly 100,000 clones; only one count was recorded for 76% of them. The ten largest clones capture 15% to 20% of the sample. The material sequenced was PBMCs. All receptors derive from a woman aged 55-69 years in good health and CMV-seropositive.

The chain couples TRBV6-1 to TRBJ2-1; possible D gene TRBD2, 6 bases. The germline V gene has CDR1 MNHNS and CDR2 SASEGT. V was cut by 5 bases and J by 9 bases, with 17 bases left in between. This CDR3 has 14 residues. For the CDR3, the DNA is TGTGCCAGCAGTACGGGAGTTGTTTCGGCTGAGCAGTTCTTC. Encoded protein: CASSTGVVSAEQFF.

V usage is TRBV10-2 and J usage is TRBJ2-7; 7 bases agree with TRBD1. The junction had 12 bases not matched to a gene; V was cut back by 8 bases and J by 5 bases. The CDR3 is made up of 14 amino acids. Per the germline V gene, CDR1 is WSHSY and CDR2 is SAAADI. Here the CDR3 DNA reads TGCGCCAGCCACCCTACAGGGGTCCGGGACGAGCAGTACTTC. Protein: CASHPTGVRDEQYF.

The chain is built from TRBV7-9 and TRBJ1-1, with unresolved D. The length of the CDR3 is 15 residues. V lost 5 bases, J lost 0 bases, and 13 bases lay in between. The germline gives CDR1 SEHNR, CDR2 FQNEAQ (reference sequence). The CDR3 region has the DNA TGTGCCAGCAGCCCCAGCGGTGTTATGAACACTGAAGCTTTCTTT. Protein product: CASSPSGVMNTEAFF.

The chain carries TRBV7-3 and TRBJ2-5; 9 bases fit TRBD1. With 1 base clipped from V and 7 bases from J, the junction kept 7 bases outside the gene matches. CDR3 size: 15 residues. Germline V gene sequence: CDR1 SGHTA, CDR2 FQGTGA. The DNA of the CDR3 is TGTGCCAGCAGCTTAAACAGGGGGCTTCAGGGGACCCAGTACTTC. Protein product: CASSLNRGLQGTQYF. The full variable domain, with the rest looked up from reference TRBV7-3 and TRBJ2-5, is GAGVSQTPSNKVTEKGKYVELRCDPISGHTALYWYRQSLGQGPEFLIYFQGTGAADDSGLPNDRFFAVRPEGSVSTLKIQRTERGDSAVYLCASSLNRGLQGTQYFGPGTRLLVL.

Here the CDR3 DNA reads TGTGCCAGTAGTCAAAACACCTACGAGCAGTACTTC. The encoded protein is CASSQNTYEQYF. V is TRBV19 and J is TRBJ2-7; D ambiguous. Germline CDR1 LNHDA, CDR2 SQIVND (reference sequence). The length of the CDR3 is 12 residues. The ends were cut back, 5 bases at V and 2 bases at J, with 7 bases in the middle.

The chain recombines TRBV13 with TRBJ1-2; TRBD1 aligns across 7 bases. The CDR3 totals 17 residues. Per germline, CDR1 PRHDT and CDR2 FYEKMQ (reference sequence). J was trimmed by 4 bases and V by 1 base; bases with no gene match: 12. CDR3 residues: CASSLALYPGGSYGYTF. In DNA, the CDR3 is TGTGCCAGCAGCTTAGCCCTCTACCCAGGGGGTAGCTATGGCTACACCTTC.

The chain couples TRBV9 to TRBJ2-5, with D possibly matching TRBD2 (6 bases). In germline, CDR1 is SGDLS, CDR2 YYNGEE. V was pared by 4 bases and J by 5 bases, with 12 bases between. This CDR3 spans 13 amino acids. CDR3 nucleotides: TGTGCCAGCAGCTCTGGGGGGTGGGAGACCCAGTACTTC. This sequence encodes CASSSGGWETQYF.

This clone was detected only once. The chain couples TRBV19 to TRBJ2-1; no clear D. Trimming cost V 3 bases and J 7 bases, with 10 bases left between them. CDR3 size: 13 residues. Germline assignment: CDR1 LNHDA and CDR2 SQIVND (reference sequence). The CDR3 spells CASSIDWMNEQFF. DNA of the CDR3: TGTGCCAGTAGTATTGACTGGATGAATGAGCAGTTCTTC.

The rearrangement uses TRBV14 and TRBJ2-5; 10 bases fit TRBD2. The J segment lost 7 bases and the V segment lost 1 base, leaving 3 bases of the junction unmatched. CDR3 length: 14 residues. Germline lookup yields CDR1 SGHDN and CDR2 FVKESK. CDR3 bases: TGTGCCAGCAGCCAAGGTCGACTAGCGGGGACCCAGTACTTC. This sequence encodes CASSQGRLAGTQYF.

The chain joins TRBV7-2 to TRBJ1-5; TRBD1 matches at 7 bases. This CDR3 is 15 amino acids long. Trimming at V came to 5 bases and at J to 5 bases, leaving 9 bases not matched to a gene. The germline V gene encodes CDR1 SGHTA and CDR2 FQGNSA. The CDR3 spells CASSTRQGGDQPQHF. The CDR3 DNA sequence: TGTGCCAGCAGCACTAGACAGGGTGGGGATCAGCCCCAGCATTTT.

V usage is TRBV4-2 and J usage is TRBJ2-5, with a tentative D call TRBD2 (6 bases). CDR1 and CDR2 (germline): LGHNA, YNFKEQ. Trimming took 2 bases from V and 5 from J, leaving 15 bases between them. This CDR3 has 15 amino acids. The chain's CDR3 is CASSQQLGGPETQYF. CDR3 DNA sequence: TGTGCCAGCAGCCAACAACTAGGAGGGCCGGAGACCCAGTACTTC.

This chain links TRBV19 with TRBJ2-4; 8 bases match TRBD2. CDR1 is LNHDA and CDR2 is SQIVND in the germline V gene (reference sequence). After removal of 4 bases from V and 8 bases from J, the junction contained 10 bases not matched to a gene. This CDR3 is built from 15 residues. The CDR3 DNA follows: TGTGCCAGTAGTAACCCCGGGGGGGTAGGAGACATTCAGTACTTC. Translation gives CASSNPGGVGDIQYF.

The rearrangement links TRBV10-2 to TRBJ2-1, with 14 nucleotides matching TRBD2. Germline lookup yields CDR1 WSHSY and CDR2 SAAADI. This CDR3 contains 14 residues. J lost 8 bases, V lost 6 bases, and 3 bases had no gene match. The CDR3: CASRGLAGAYEQFF. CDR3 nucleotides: TGCGCCAGCAGGGGACTAGCGGGAGCGTATGAGCAGTTCTTC.

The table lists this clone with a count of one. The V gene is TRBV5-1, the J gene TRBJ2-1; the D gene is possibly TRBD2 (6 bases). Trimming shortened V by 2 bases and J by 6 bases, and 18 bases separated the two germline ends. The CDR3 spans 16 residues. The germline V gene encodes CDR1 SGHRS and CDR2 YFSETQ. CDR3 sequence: CASSLTISGDGNEQFF. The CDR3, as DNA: TGCGCCAGCAGCTTAACCATTAGCGGAGACGGCAATGAGCAGTTCTTC.

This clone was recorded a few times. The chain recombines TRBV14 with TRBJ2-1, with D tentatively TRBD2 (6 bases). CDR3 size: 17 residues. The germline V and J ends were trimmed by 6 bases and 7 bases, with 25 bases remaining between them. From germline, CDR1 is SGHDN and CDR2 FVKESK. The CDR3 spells CASRGSTGAGSTNEQFF. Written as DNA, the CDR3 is TGTGCCAGCAGGGGCTCGACGGGAGCGGGTAGCACAAATGAGCAGTTCTTC.